This entry lists 15 T cell receptor beta chains sequenced from one sample in a study of human T cells and chemical hapten exposure (dated by TCRdb to the early 2020s). The receptor library was made with RACE. The sequencer was a NextSeq 500. TCRdb reprocessed the public reads (quality trimming at Q25 with fastp, clone calling with MiXCR) and kept in-frame beta chains. Rows matching on CDR3 protein sequence are summarized as one entry with the most common DNA and genes. In all, the sample holds roughly 120,000 distinct CDR3 sequences, and around 10% of those were seen once. The ten largest account for more than 1.3% of the sample. Per the publication, the time point label means: patch test 1, 2 weeks after DPC sensitization. The sample's treatment or condition label is to be understood as: therapeutic diphenylcyclopropenone sensitization with weekly scalp DPC. Source: whole blood, taken in connection with sensitization to the hapten diphenylcyclopropenone (DPC). All receptors derive from a woman in her forties or fifties with alopecia areata. Some clones in this sample may be carry-over from other donors' samples.

In regard to this clonotype: The junction departs from the called germline gene at one end, perhaps through a read error. The chain uses TRBV20-1 and TRBJ1-1; D gene ambiguous. This CDR3 has 13 residues. The germline gives CDR1 DFQATT, CDR2 SNEGSKA (reference sequence). The CDR3: CSATEDSNTEALF. The CDR3 DNA reads TGCAGTGCTACAGAGGATTCGAACACTGAAGCTTTGTTT.

This clonotype appeared many times. The V call is TRBV13, the J call TRBJ2-7; 8 bases match TRBD1. This CDR3 is 17 amino acids long. Per the germline V gene, CDR1 is PRHDT and CDR2 is FYEKMQ (reference sequence). The J segment lost 1 base and the V segment lost 2 bases, leaving 10 bases of the junction unmatched. The CDR3 bases are TGTGCCAGCAGCTTAACGGTTGGGGGGACAGGTTCCTACGAGCAGTACTTC. Translating gives CASSLTVGGTGSYEQYF. The whole variable domain, remainder taken from reference TRBV13 and TRBJ2-7, is AAGVIQSPRHLIKEKRETATLKCYPIPRHDTVYWYQQGPGQDPQFLISFYEKMQSDKGSIPDRFSAQQFSDYHSELNMSSLELGDSALYFCASSLTVGGTGSYEQYFGPGTRLTVT.

The chain is built from TRBV20-1 and TRBJ2-1; 7 nucleotides align to TRBD2. Germline V gene lookup returns CDR1 DFQATT and CDR2 SNEGSKA (reference sequence). The length of the CDR3 is 14 residues. The ends lost 5 bases at V and 1 base at J; junction bases unmatched: 5. CDR3 sequence: CSAGAGVSYNEQFF. The CDR3 DNA reads TGCAGTGCTGGCGCGGGAGTGTCCTACAATGAGCAGTTCTTC.

This clonotype was observed at least ten times. The chain carries TRBV7-8 and TRBJ1-6; D is uncertain. Between the trimmed V and J ends, which lost 5 bases and 3 bases, there was a span of 8 bases. This CDR3 contains 14 residues. CDR1 is SGHVS and CDR2 is FQNEAQ in the germline V gene. The CDR3 bases are TGTGCCAGCAGCCCCGAACACTATAATTCACCCCTCCACTTT. It translates to CASSPEHYNSPLHF.

This sequence joins TRBV6-2 or TRBV6-3 and TRBJ2-1; tentatively, D is TRBD2 (7 bases). The CDR3 spans 14 residues. Germline V lookup: CDR1 MNHEY, CDR2 SVGEGT. Trimming removed 8 bases from V and 1 base from J, with 12 bases in between. In nucleotides, the CDR3 is TGTGCCAGCGACGGGGGGCTATCCTACAATGAGCAGTTCTTC. Amino acids: CASDGGLSYNEQFF.

This clonotype was picked up a small number of times. The rearrangement uses TRBV6-6 and TRBJ1-2, with 9 bases aligning to TRBD1. The CDR3 has 14 residues. J gave up 4 bases and V 4 bases, and 4 bases lay outside the gene matches. Germline lookup yields CDR1 MNHNY and CDR2 SVGAGI (reference sequence). CDR3 DNA sequence: TGTGCCAGCAGTTCAACAGGGGGCGGCTATGGCTACACCTTC. It codes for CASSSTGGGYGYTF.

The chain recombines TRBV28 with TRBJ2-2; possibly TRBD2 for D (6 bases). Germline CDR1 MDHEN, CDR2 SYDVKM. V dropped 8 bases and J dropped 7 bases, with 17 bases sitting between them. The CDR3 consists of 14 residues. The CDR3 loop is CASLVAVPSGELFF. The CDR3 nucleotides read TGTGCCAGCCTGGTAGCGGTCCCCAGCGGGGAGCTGTTTTTT.

Here the CDR3 DNA reads TGTGCCAGCAGTGAAGCTGGCCACACCGGGGAGCTGTTTTTT. Its translation is CASSEAGHTGELFF. The chain is built from TRBV25-1 and TRBJ2-2; D uncertain. V dropped 2 bases and J dropped 3 bases, with 7 bases sitting between them. In germline, CDR1 is MGHDK, CDR2 SYGVNS. The CDR3 length is 14 residues.

In this sample, this clonotype turned up many times. V is TRBV6-6 and J is TRBJ2-7, with D perhaps matching TRBD1 (6 bases). Germline CDR1 is MNHNY and CDR2 is SVGAGI (reference sequence). The CDR3 extends over 15 amino acids. The V and J ends lost 6 bases and 5 bases respectively, with 20 bases between them. Here the CDR3 DNA reads TGTGCCAGCAGGGGCAGGGGTTTTACCGGCGACGAGCAGTACTTC. It encodes CASRGRGFTGDEQYF.

The chain carries TRBV13 and TRBJ1-1; perhaps TRBD1 as D (5 bases). V lost 4 bases to trimming and J lost 2 bases, with 11 bases between them. The CDR3 sequence is 14 residues long. From germline, CDR1 is PRHDT and CDR2 FYEKMQ (reference sequence). CDR3: CASSSPGRNTEAFF. The CDR3 DNA sequence: TGTGCCAGCAGCTCACCGGGACGTAACACTGAAGCTTTCTTT. Combining the CDR3 with reference TRBV13 and TRBJ1-1 gives the whole variable domain AAGVIQSPRHLIKEKRETATLKCYPIPRHDTVYWYQQGPGQDPQFLISFYEKMQSDKGSIPDRFSAQQFSDYHSELNMSSLELGDSALYFCASSSPGRNTEAFFGQGTRLTVV.

This clonotype was seen repeatedly, ten times or more. The chain joins TRBV28 to TRBJ2-7; D possibly corresponds to TRBD1 (5 bases). CDR3 size: 17 residues. The V gene lost 3 bases and the J gene lost 3 bases, with 21 bases spanning the gap. Germline CDR1 is MDHEN and CDR2 is SYDVKM. The CDR3 loop is CASSFQLHRPNNYEQYF. The DNA for the CDR3 is TGTGCCAGCAGTTTTCAGCTCCACAGGCCGAACAACTACGAGCAGTACTTC.

In its sample, this clonotype was seen a few times. The V gene is TRBV12-3 or TRBV12-4, the J gene TRBJ1-2, with TRBD1 identical over 9 bases. The V segment lost 6 bases and the J segment 8 bases; nucleotides outside the gene matches: 10. The CDR3 covers 14 residues. CDR3: CASSPRDRAVGYTF. The CDR3, as DNA: TGTGCCAGCAGCCCCCGGGACAGGGCCGTCGGCTACACCTTC.

This clonotype was found a few times. The chain carries TRBV7-2 and TRBJ2-7; 7 positions match TRBD2. CDR1 and CDR2 from the germline V gene are SGHTA and FQGNSA. The V gene end was trimmed by 3 bases and the J gene end by 2 bases; junction bases not matched to a gene: 4. CDR3 size: 14 residues. This CDR3 reads CASSFGGGAYEQYF. DNA of the CDR3: TGTGCCAGCAGCTTTGGTGGGGGGGCCTACGAGCAGTACTTC. Variable domain in full (rest from reference TRBV7-2 and TRBJ2-7): GAGVSQSPSNKVTEKGKDVELRCDPISGHTALYWYRQSLGQGLEFLIYFQGNSAPDKSGLPSDRFSAERTGGSVSTLTIQRTQQEDSAVYLCASSFGGGAYEQYFGPGTRLTVT.

The chain combines TRBV28 with TRBJ2-7, with D perhaps TRBD1 or TRBD2 (5 bases each). Trimming removed 2 bases at V and 2 bases at J, with 10 bases between. Germline V gene sequence: CDR1 MDHEN, CDR2 SYDVKM. The CDR3 covers 14 residues. The CDR3 DNA reads TGTGCCAGCAGTTTAGAGGGGCTCCCCTACGAGCAGTACTTC. This sequence encodes CASSLEGLPYEQYF.

This clonotype was seen a few times. The chain has TRBV7-9 and TRBJ1-2; maybe TRBD1 (5 bases). The germline CDR1 and CDR2 sequences are SEHNR and FQNEAQ (reference sequence). Trimming stripped 0 bases from V and 0 bases from J, with 8 bases between. CDR3 size: 15 residues. The CDR3 loop is CASSLAGGANYGYTF. The CDR3 nucleotides are TGTGCCAGCAGCTTAGCGGGAGGGGCTAACTATGGCTACACCTTC. Full variable domain (remainder filled in from reference TRBV7-9 and TRBJ1-2): DTGVSQNPRHKITKRGQNVTFRCDPISEHNRLYWYRQTLGQGPEFLTYFQNEAQLEKSRLLSDRFSAERPKGSFSTLEIQRTEQGDSAMYLCASSLAGGANYGYTFGSGTRLTVV.